Sequencing of this T cell receptor (beta chain) was carried out in a study of OX40 agonist ivuxolimab in advanced cancers. Study context: The dose-escalation cohort was about 87% male, with a mean age of about 58 years, ranging roughly 23 to 79. Notes on the study in general: Still undetermined is the antigen specificity of the expanded peripheral T cells.

Assay used: immunoSEQ multiplex PCR; TCRdb lists only in-frame clones, some missing. The data show under 20,000 clones, with over 60% seen just once and roughly a fifth held by the top ten. In the case of this clone: Its antigen is undetermined.

This specimen consisted of CD4+ or CD8+ T cells sorted from blood, obtained in a trial of the OX40 agonist ivuxolimab. The receptor was derived from an adult with an advanced solid tumor such as melanoma, head and neck, liver or kidney cancer.

In DNA form, the CDR3 reads TGTGCCAGCAGTTTAGAAACCGGGACAGGGGGCTCCGAGCAGTACTTC. Protein product: CASSLETGTGGSEQYF. This chain uses TRBV28 with TRBJ2-7; 12 nucleotides agree with TRBD1. J lost 6 bases, V lost 2 bases, and 8 bases had no gene match. CDR3 length equals 16 residues. Looked up from germline, CDR1 is MDHEN and CDR2 is SYDVKM.